This T cell receptor (beta chain) was retrieved from a study of T cells in Graves' hyperthyroidism and ophthalmopathy. General observations from the study: Patients with ophthalmopathy were separated from those with stable hyperthyroidism by a 13 V-J model.

RNA transcripts were the template for amplifying TCR beta CDR3 regions. RT-PCR in the first round (using the HTBI primer set) targeted the TCR CDR3. TCRdb re-called the multiplex PCR reads through MiXCR, storing one row per CDR3 protein. The sample holds a few hundred thousand distinct CDR3 sequences, roughly a sixth seen once. As concerns this clonotype: As yet, its antigen is unknown.

V was clipped by 2 bases and J by 2 bases, with 10 bases between them. CDR3 length equals 14 residues. The chain employs TRBV12-3 or TRBV12-4 and TRBJ2-7; D might be TRBD2 (5 bases). This sequence originates from a woman in her 40s with Graves' ophthalmopathy. Material: blood. The CDR3 DNA reads as TGTGCCAGCAGTTTAAGTAGCGAGACCTACGAGCAGTACTTC. This translates into CASSLSSETYEQYF.